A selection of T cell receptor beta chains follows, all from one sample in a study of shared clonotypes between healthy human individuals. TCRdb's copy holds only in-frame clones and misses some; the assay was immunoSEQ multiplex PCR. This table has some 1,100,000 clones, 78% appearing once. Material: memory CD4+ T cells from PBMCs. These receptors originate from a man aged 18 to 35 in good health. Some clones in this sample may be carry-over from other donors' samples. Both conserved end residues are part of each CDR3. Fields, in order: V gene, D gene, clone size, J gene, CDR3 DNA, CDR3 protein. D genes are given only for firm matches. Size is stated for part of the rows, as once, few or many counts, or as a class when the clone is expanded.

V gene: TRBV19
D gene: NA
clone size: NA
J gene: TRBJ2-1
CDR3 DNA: TGTGCCAGTAGTATACGGACGTCAAGACTTAGCTCCTACAATGAGCAGTTCTTC
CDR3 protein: CASSIRTSRLSSYNEQFF

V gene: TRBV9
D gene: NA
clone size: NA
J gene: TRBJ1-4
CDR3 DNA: TGTGCCAGCAGCGCCTCCCGGGTGGGGGCCGTAAATGAAAAACTGTTTTTT
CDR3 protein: CASSASRVGAVNEKLFF

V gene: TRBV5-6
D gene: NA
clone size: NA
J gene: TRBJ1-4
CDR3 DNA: TGTGCCAGCAGCCTACAGGGCTCACGGGAAAAACTGTTTTTT
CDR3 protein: CASSLQGSREKLFF

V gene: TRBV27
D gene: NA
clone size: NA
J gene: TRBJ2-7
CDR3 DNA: TGTGCCAGCAGTCCCTCGGGACCGTACTACGAGCAGTACTTC
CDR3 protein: CASSPSGPYYEQYF

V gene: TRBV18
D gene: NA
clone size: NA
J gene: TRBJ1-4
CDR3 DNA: TGTGCCAGCACGGGGACAACAACTAATGAAAAACTGTTTTTT
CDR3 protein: CASTGTTTNEKLFF

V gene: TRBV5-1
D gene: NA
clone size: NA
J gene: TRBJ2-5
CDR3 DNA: TGCGCCAGCAGCTTTTCTACAGTGAAAGGAGAGACCCAGTACTTC
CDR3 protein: CASSFSTVKGETQYF

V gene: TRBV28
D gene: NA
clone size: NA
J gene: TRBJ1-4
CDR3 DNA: TGTGCCAGCAGTTTTGTGAAGGCAACTAATGAAAAACTGTTTTTT
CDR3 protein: CASSFVKATNEKLFF

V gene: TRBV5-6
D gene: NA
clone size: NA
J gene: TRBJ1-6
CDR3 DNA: TGTGCCAGCAGCCTCCGGGGGTACTATAATTCACCCCTCCACTTT
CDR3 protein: CASSLRGYYNSPLHF

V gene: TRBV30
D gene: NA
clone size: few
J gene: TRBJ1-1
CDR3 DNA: TGTGCCTGGAGGGGGTCGAGGGGGACTGAAGCTTTCTTT
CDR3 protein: CAWRGSRGTEAFF

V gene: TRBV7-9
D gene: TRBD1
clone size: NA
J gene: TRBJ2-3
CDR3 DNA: TGTGCCAGCAGCCCGATGGACAGGGACTTATCAGATACGCAGTATTTT
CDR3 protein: CASSPMDRDLSDTQYF

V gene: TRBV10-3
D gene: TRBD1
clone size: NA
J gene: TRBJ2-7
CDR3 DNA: TGTGCCATCAGTGGACGACAGGGAAGAAACGAGCAGTACTTC
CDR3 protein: CAISGRQGRNEQYF

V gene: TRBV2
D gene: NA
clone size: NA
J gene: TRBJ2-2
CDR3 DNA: TGTGCCAGCAGTGCGGAGGCCAGCACCGGGGAGCTGTTTTTT
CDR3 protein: CASSAEASTGELFF

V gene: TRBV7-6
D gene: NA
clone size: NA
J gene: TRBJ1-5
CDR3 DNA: TGTGCCAGCAGCGTATCGCCCAATCAGCCCCAGCATTTT
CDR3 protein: CASSVSPNQPQHF

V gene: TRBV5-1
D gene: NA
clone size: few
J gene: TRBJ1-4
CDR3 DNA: TGCGCCAGCAGCTTGGAGGGGACGGCCTCGAAACTGTTTTTT
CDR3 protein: CASSLEGTASKLFF

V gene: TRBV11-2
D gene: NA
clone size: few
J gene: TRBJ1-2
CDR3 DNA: TGTGCCAGCAGCCAGCCCGTAGGGGGTAACTATGGCTACACCTTC
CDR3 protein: CASSQPVGGNYGYTF

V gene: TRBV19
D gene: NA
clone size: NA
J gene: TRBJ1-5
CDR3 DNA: TGTGCCAGTACCACACAGAAAAGGACGGCGGCGGGGAATCAGCCCCAGCATTTT
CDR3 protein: CASTTQKRTAAGNQPQHF

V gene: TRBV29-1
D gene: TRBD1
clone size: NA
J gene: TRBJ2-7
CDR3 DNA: TGCAGCGTCAAAGGGGGACAGGGCCCCTACGAGCAGTACTTC
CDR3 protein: CSVKGGQGPYEQYF

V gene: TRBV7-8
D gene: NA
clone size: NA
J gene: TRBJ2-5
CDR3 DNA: TGTGCCAGCAGCCCCCAGGACTTC
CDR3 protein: CASSPQDF

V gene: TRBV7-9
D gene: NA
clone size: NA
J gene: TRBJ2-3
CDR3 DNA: TGTGCCAGCAGCTTAGGACCAGCAGATACGCAGTATTTT
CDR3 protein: CASSLGPADTQYF

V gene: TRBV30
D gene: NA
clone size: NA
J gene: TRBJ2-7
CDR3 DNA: TGTGCCTGGAGTGCGGACTACACACACGAGCAGTACTTC
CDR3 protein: CAWSADYTHEQYF

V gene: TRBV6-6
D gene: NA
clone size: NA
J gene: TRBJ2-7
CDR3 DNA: TGTGCCAGCAGTTACTCGACCGGGGGGCCCTACGAGCAGTACTTC
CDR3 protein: CASSYSTGGPYEQYF

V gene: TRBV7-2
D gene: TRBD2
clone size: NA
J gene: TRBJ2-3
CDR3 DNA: TGTGCCAGCAGCCCCCTAGCGGGAGTTCAGAATCCAGATACGCAGTATTTT
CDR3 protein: CASSPLAGVQNPDTQYF

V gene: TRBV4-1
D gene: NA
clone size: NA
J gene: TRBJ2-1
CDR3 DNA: TGCGCCAGCAGCCAAGCACGGACGGGGTTTAAGTTCTTC
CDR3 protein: CASSQARTGFKFF

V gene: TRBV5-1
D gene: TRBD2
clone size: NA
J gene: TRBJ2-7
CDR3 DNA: TGCGCCAGCAGCGTCCCGTCTAGCGGATACGAGCAGTACTTC
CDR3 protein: CASSVPSSGYEQYF

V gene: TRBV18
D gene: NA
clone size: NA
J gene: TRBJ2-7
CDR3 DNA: TGTGCCAGCTCACCACCGGGGGGCAAAGATCTTGGGCAGTACTTC
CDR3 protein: CASSPPGGKDLGQYF

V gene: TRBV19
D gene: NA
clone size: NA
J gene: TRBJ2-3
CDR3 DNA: TGTGCCAGTAGTATGCACAGGGCTGGAGATACGCAGTATTTT
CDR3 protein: CASSMHRAGDTQYF

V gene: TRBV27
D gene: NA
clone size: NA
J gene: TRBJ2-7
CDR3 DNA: TGTGCCAGCAGGATCCCCGGTTCCGAGCAGTACTTC
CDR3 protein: CASRIPGSEQYF

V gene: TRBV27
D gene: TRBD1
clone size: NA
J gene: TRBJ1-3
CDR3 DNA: TGTGCCAGCAGTAGGACAGGGAACTCTGGAAACACCATATATTTT
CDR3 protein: CASSRTGNSGNTIYF

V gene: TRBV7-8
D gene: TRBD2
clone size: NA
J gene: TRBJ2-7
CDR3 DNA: TGTGCCAGCAGCCTACTAGCGGGAGGGACCTACGAGCAGTACTTC
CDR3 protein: CASSLLAGGTYEQYF

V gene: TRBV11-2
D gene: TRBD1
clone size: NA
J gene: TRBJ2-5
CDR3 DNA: TGTGCCAGCAGCCCGCTTGACAGGGGACAAGAGACCCAGTACTTC
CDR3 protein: CASSPLDRGQETQYF

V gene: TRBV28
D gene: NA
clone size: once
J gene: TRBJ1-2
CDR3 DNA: TGTGCCAGCAGTCGTGGGAGGGGCTACACCTTC
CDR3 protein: CASSRGRGYTF

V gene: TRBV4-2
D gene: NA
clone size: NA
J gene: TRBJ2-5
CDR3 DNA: TGTGCCAGCAGCCAAGAGAGGACCCAGTACTTC
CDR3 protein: CASSQERTQYF

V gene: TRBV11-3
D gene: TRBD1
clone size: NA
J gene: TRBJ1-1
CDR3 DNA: TGTGCCAGCAGCAAGACAGGGATGTACACTGAAGCTTTCTTT
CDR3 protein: CASSKTGMYTEAFF

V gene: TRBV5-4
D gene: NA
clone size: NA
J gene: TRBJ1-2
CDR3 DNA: TGTGCCAGCAGTCTAAGGGGCGGTCGAAGTGGCTACACCTTC
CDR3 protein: CASSLRGGRSGYTF

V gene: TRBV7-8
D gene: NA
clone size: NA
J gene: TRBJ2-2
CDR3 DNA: TGTGCCAGCAGCTTAGGCCCCTTCACTAGAGCTCGGGGGAGCGGGGAGCTGTTTTTT
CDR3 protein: CASSLGPFTRARGSGELFF

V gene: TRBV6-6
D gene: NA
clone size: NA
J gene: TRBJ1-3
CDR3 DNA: TGTGCCAGCAGTTACCGTGAAGGAAACACCATATATTTT
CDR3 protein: CASSYREGNTIYF

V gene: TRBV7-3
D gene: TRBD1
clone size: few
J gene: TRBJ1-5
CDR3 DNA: TGTGCCAGCAGCTACAAGACAGGGGGCGACAATCAGCCCCAGCATTTT
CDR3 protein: CASSYKTGGDNQPQHF

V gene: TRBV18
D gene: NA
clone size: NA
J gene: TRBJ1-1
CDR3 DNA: TGTGCCAGCTCACCCGGGCGGAGTGAAGCTTTCTTT
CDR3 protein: CASSPGRSEAFF

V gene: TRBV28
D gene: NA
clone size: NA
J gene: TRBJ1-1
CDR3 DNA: TGTGCCAGCAGTTTATTTCGATCATTGTTTGGGAGGGGAGCTTTCTTT
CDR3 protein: CASSLFRSLFGRGAFF

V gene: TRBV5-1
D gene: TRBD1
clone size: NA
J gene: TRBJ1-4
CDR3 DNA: TGCGCCAGCAGTTTTCAGGGGGATAATGAAAAACTGTTTTTT
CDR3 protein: CASSFQGDNEKLFF

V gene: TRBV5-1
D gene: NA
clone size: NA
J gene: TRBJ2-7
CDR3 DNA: TGCGCCAGCAGCTCCTCCAATCCCTACGAGCAGTACTTC
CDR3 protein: CASSSSNPYEQYF

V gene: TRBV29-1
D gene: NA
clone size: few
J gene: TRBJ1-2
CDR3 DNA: TGCAGCGTACAGGCCCGGGGGGTTAACTATGGCTACACCTTC
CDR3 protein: CSVQARGVNYGYTF

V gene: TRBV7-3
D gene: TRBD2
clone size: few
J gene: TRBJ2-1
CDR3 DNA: TGTGCCAGCAGCCCTGGCGGGAGTGAGAACAATGAGCAGTTCTTC
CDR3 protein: CASSPGGSENNEQFF

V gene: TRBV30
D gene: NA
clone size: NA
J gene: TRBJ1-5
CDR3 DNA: TGTGCCTGGAGTGTCGGGGGCAATCAGCCCCAGCATTTT
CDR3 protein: CAWSVGGNQPQHF

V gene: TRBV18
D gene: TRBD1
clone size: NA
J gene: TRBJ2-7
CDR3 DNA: TGTGCCAGCTCACCCAGAGGGACAGGCAGCTACGAGCAGTACTTC
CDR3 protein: CASSPRGTGSYEQYF